This TCR beta chain was observed in a study of cytomegalovirus exposure and HLA in healthy donors. Per the germline V gene, CDR1 is SEHNR and CDR2 is FQNEAQ (reference sequence). The CDR3 loop spans 11 amino acids. Between the trimmed V and J ends, which lost 3 bases and 10 bases, there was a span of 7 bases. The PCR made use of 60 Vbeta and 13 Jbeta primers. Sequenced by immunoSEQ multiplex PCR; TCRdb stores in-frame clones only, minus some. The sample records more than 95,000 clones, 10% being singletons. Only a few counts were recorded for this clone. The sequencing sample was made of PBMCs. This clonotype was obtained from a young woman in good health and CMV-seropositive. V and J are TRBV7-9 and TRBJ2-1; D unresolved. CDR3 coding DNA: TGTGCCAGCAGCTTTAGCCGGGAGCAGTTCTTC. This translates into CASSFSREQFF.